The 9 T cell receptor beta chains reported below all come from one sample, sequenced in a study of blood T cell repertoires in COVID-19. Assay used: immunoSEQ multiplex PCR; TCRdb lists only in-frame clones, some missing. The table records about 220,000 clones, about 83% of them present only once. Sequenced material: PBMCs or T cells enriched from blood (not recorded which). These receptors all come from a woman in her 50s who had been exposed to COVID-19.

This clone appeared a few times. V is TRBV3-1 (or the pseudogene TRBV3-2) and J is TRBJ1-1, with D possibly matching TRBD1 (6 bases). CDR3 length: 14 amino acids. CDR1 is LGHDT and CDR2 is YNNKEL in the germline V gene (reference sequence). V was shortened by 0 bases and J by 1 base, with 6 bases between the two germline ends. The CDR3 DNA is TGTGCCAGCAGCCAAGACAGGGGGAACACTGAAGCTTTCTTT. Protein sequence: CASSQDRGNTEAFF.

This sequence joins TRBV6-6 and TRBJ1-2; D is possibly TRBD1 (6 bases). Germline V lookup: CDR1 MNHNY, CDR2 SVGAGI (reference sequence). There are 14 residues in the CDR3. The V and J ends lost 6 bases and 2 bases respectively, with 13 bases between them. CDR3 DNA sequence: TGTGCCAGCAGCCCCACAGGGATAAACTATGGCTACACCTTC. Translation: CASSPTGINYGYTF.

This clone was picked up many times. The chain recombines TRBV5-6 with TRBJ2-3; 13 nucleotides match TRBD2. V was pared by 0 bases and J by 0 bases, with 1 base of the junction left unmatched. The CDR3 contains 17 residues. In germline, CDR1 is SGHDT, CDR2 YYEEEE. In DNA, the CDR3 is TGTGCCAGCAGCTTGGTGGGACTAGCGGGGAGCACAGATACGCAGTATTTT. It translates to CASSLVGLAGSTDTQYF.

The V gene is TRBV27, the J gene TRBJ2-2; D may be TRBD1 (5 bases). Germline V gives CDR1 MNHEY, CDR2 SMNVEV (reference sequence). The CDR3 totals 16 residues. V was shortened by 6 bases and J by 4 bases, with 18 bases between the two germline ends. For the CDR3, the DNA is TGTGCCAGCAGCCGCCAGGGCAGAACCCTCACCGGGGAGCTGTTTTTT. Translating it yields CASSRQGRTLTGELFF.

The CDR3 nucleotides read TGTGCCAGCAGTGAAGGGCTGGGACTAGCGGGGGAGGAGCAGTACTTC. Translating gives CASSEGLGLAGEEQYF. The gene calls are TRBV6-1 and TRBJ2-7; 14 bases match TRBD2. The ends lost 1 base at V and 7 bases at J; junction bases unmatched: 6. There are 16 residues in the CDR3. Germline CDR1 MNHNS, CDR2 SASEGT.

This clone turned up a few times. The CDR3 DNA follows: TGTGCCAGCAGGGGATCTAGCGGGGGGCCCGCTCGGCAGTTCTTC. As protein: CASRGSSGGPARQFF. V and J are TRBV2 and TRBJ2-1; the match to TRBD2 covers 11 bases. The V segment lost 6 bases and the J segment 12 bases; nucleotides outside the gene matches: 13. Germline V CDR1 and CDR2: SNHLY, FYNNEI. The CDR3 spans 15 residues.

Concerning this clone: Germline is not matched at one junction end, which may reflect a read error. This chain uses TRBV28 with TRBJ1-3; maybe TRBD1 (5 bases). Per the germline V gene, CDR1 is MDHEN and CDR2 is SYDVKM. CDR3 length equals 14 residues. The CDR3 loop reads CASRAGFSGNTTYF. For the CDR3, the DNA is TGTGCCAGCAGGGCAGGGTTCTCTGGAAACACCACATATTTT.

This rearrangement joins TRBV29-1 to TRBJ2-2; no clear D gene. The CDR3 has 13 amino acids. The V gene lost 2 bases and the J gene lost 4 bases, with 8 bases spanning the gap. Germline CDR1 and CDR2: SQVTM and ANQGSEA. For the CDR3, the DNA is TGCAGCGTTGAAAAGCCGGGCACCGGGGAGCTGTTTTTT. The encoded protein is CSVEKPGTGELFF.

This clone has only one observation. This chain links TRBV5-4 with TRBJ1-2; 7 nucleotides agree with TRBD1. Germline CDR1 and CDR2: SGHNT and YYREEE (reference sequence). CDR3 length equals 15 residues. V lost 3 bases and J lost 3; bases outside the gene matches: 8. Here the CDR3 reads CASSSSWRGHYGYTF. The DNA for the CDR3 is TGTGCCAGCAGCTCGAGTTGGAGGGGGCACTATGGCTACACCTTC.